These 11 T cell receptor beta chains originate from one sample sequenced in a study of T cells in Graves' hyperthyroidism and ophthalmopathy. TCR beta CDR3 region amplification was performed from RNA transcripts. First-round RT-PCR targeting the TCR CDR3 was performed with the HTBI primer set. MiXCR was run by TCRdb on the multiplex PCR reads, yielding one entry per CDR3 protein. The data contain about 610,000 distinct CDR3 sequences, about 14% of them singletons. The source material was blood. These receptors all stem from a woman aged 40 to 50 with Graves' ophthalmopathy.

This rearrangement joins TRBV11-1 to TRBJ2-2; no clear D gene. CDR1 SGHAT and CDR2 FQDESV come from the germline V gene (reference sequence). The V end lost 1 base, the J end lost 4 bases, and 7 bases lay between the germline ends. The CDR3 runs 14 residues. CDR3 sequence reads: CASSLGPRTGELFF. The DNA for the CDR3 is TGTGCCAGCAGCTTAGGTCCCCGCACCGGGGAGCTGTTTTTT. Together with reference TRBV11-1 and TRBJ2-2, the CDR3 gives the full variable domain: EAEVAQSPRYKITEKSQAVAFWCDPISGHATLYWYRQILGQGPELLVQFQDESVVDDSQLPKDRFSAERLKGVDSTLKIQPAELGDSAMYLCASSLGPRTGELFFGEGSRLTVL.

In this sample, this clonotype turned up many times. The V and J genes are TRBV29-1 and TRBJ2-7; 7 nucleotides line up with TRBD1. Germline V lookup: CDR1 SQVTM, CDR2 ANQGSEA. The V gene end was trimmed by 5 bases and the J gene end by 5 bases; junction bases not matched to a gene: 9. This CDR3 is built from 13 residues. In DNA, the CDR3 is TGCAGCGTTATAGACCGAACAGGGGACGAGCAGTACTTC. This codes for CSVIDRTGDEQYF.

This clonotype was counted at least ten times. The CDR3 spells CASSQINRDTEQYF. The CDR3 DNA reads TGTGCCAGCAGCCAAATCAACCGGGACACCGAGCAGTACTTC. J is TRBJ2-7 and V is TRBV14; weak D call: TRBD1 (6 bases). The germline V gene has CDR1 SGHDN and CDR2 FVKESK. V was cut by 2 bases and J by 6 bases, with 14 bases left in between. CDR3 length: 14 amino acids. Looking up the rest from reference TRBV14 and TRBJ2-7 gives the full variable domain: EAGVTQFPSHSVIEKGQTVTLRCDPISGHDNLYWYRRVMGKEIKFLLHFVKESKQDESGMPNNRFLAERTGGTYSTLKVQPAELEDSGVYFCASSQINRDTEQYFGPGTRLTVT.

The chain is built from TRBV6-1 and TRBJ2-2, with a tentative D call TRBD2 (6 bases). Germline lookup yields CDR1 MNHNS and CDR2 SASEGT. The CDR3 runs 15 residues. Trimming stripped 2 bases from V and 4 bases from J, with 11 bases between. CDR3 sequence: CASSEQGGITGELFF. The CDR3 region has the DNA TGTGCCAGCAGTGAACAGGGAGGTATCACCGGGGAGCTGTTTTTT.

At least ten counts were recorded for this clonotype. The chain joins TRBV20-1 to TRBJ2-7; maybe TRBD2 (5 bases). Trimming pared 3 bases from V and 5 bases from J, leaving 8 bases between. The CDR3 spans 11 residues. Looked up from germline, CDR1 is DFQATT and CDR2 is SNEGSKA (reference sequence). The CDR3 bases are TGCAGTGCTAGCGGGGTAGACGAGCAGTACTTC. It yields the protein CSASGVDEQYF.

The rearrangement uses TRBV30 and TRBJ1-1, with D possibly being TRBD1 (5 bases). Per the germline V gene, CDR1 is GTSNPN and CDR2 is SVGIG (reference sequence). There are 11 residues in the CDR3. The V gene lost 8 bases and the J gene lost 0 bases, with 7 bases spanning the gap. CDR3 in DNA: TGTGCCCTAGGGGTGAACACTGAAGCTTTCTTT. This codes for CALGVNTEAFF.

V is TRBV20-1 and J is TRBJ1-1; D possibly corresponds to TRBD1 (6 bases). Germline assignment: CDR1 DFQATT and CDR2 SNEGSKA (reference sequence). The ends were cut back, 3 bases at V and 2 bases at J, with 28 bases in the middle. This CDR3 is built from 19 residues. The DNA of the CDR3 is TGCAGTGCTAGGACGAGCCCGTGGGGACACAGCATTACAAACACTGAAGCTTTCTTT. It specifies CSARTSPWGHSITNTEAFF.

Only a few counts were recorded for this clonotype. CDR3 nucleotides: TGCAGCGTTGATAGCCAGATGAGTGGAGAGACCCAGTACTTC. Translation gives CSVDSQMSGETQYF. V usage is TRBV29-1 and J usage is TRBJ2-5; D is unclear. The CDR3 consists of 14 residues. CDR1 is SQVTM, CDR2 ANQGSEA, per germline. V was cut by 3 bases and J by 4 bases, with 15 bases left in between.

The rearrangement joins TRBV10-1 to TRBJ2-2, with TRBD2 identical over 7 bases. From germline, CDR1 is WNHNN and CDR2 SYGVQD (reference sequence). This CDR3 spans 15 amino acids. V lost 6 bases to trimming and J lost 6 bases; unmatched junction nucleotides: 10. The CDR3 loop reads CASSPGGEGAGELFF. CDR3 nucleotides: TGCGCCAGCAGCCCCGGAGGGGAGGGTGCCGGGGAGCTGTTTTTT.

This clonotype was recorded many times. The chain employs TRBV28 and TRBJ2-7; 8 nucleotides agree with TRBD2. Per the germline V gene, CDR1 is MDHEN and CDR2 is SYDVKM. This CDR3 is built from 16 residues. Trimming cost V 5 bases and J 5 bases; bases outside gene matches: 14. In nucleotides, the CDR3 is TGTGCCAGCAGTACCCGGGAGGGGGGCGGTAGGAACGAGCAGTACTTC. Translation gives CASSTREGGGRNEQYF.

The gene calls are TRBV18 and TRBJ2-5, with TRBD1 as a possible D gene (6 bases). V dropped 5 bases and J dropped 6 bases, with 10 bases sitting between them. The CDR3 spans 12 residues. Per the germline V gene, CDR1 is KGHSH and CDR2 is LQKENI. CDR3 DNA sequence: TGTGCCAGCTCAGTGCAGGGGAAGACCCAGTACTTC. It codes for CASSVQGKTQYF.